What follows are 7 T cell receptor beta chains derived from one specimen sequenced in a study of cytomegalovirus exposure and HLA in healthy donors (dated 2017 in TCRdb). The library was obtained by the immunoSEQ multiplex PCR assay. Here the immuneACCESS table is served through TCRdb, limited to in-frame sequences with V and J called. Missing clones are a known gap in these copies; in checked studies unresolved V genes cover under half, and the rest lacks a known reason. This sample holds about 98,000 clones; around nine tenths were observed only once. The biggest ten clones account for about 4% of the sample. Sequenced input: PBMCs. All receptors come from a woman aged 30 to 39 in good health and CMV-seronegative.

This sequence joins TRBV13 and TRBJ2-7; tentative D call: TRBD2 (6 bases). The CDR3 totals 14 residues. The germline V and J ends were trimmed by 6 bases and 1 base, with 13 bases remaining between them. CDR1 PRHDT and CDR2 FYEKMQ come from the germline V gene (reference sequence). The CDR3 is CASRRAGSSYEQYF. The CDR3 DNA reads TGTGCCAGCAGACGAGCGGGTAGTTCCTACGAGCAGTACTTC.

V and J are TRBV6-5 and TRBJ1-4; D perhaps matches TRBD1 (5 bases). The length of the CDR3 is 12 residues. Trimming pared 10 bases from V and 3 bases from J, leaving 9 bases between. Germline V gives CDR1 MNHEY, CDR2 SVGAGI. This chain's CDR3 is CATGGANEKLFF. For the CDR3, the DNA is TGTGCCACCGGGGGGGCTAATGAAAAACTGTTTTTT.

The J gene is TRBJ2-7, the V gene TRBV7-9; 8 bases align to TRBD1. CDR3 length equals 13 residues. Per germline, CDR1 SEHNR and CDR2 FQNEAQ (reference sequence). Unmatched junction bases numbered 6, after V lost 10 bases and J lost 1 base. CDR3 region: CAIRGQGSYEQYF. The CDR3 DNA follows: TGTGCCATCAGAGGACAGGGATCCTACGAGCAGTACTTC.

This clone qualifies as medium-sized. The junction departs from the called germline gene at one end, perhaps through a read error. Distinct nucleotide sequences in the sample also encode this CDR3. The V gene is TRBV4-1, the J gene TRBJ1-2; D is unresolved. The germline V gene has CDR1 MGHRA and CDR2 YSYEKL. The CDR3 totals 13 residues. For the CDR3, the DNA is TGCGCCAGCAGCCCCGGTTTAAACTACGGCTACACCTTC. Amino acid sequence: CASSPGLNYGYTF.

J is TRBJ1-1 and V is TRBV5-1; D is perhaps TRBD1 (5 bases). There are 14 residues in the CDR3. Germline V CDR1 and CDR2: SGHRS, YFSETQ. Trimming shortened V by 0 bases and J by 1 base, and 7 bases separated the two germline ends. The CDR3 coding sequence is TGCGCCAGCAGCTTGGAGGGGTCGAACACTGAAGCTTTCTTT. It translates to CASSLEGSNTEAFF. Drawing the rest from reference TRBV5-1 and TRBJ1-1, the complete variable domain is KAGVTQTPRYLIKTRGQQVTLSCSPISGHRSVSWYQQTPGQGLQFLFEYFSETQRNKGNFPGRFSGRQFSNSRSEMNVSTLELGDSALYLCASSLEGSNTEAFFGQGTRLTVV.

The gene calls are TRBV18 and TRBJ1-2, with 11 bases matching TRBD1. Germline V gives CDR1 KGHSH, CDR2 LQKENI. V shed 6 bases, J shed 4 bases, and the junction held 7 bases outside the gene matches. The CDR3 sequence is 15 residues long. The CDR3 DNA reads as TGTGCCAGCTCTCGAGGACAGGGGGCGGCCTATGGCTACACCTTC. This translates into CASSRGQGAAYGYTF.

V gene TRBV5-1 combines with J gene TRBJ1-2; possible D gene TRBD1, 6 bases. V lost 3 bases and J 4 bases, leaving 13 bases between the germline ends. This CDR3 has 14 residues. The V gene's germline CDR1 is SGHRS and CDR2 YFSETQ. CDR3 coding DNA: TGCGCCAGCAGCTGGAGAACAGGGCCCTATGGCTACACCTTC. As protein: CASSWRTGPYGYTF.